These T cell receptor beta chains were read from a single sample in a study of T-cell reconstitution after alpha-beta-depleted transplantation in children. TCRdb used MiXCR to reprocess the PCR reads, holding one entry per CDR3 protein. The repertoire includes 150,000 to 200,000 distinct CDR3 sequences, just under 6.5% of them detected once, and around 4.1% sits in the top ten. Here the sequenced sample was PBMCs, taken before TCRalphabeta/CD19-depleted stem cell transplant. Source of these receptors: a girl less than two years old with combined immunodeficiency, due to receive a stem cell transplant. The CDR3 runs from the conserved cysteine through the conserved F or W. The D gene is left open where the match is weak. Only some rows state a clone size, as once, few, many or a class for expanded clones.

many,TRBJ2-7,TRBV20-1,NA,TGCAGTGCTAGTTTGGGCTACGAGCAGTACTTC,CSASLGYEQYF
many,TRBJ1-4,TRBV7-9,TRBD1,TGTGCCAGCAGCCCGCCACAGGGGTTCGTGTTTTTT,CASSPPQGFVFF
NA,TRBJ2-7,TRBV3-1,TRBD1,TGTGCCAGCAGCCCCAAGAGGGGGCTTTACTACGAGCAGTACTTC,CASSPKRGLYYEQYF
many,TRBJ2-7,TRBV6-2/TRBV6-3,NA,TGTGCCAGCAGTTACAGGGACTCCTACGAGCAGTACTTC,CASSYRDSYEQYF
many,TRBJ2-4,TRBV20-1,NA,TGCAGTGCTAGAGAGGGAGGCCTAGGAAACATTCAGTACTTC,CSAREGGLGNIQYF
many,TRBJ2-5,TRBV5-8,NA,TGTGCCAGCAGCTTTCGAGCGAGAGAGGAGACCCAGTACTTC,CASSFRAREETQYF
many,TRBJ2-5,TRBV10-3,NA,TGTGCCATCAGTGAGTCGTCGGTGGGGACCCAGTACTTC,CAISESSVGTQYF
many,TRBJ2-7,TRBV9,NA,TGTGCCAGCAGCAGGGGTTCAAGCCCCTACGAGCAGTACTTC,CASSRGSSPYEQYF
few,TRBJ2-1,TRBV4-3,TRBD2,TGCGCCAGCAGCCAAGGGTTAGCGGGGGCCCTGAGCTCCTACAATGAGCAGTTCTTC,CASSQGLAGALSSYNEQFF
NA,TRBJ2-1,TRBV28,NA,TGTGCCAGCAGAGTCATTGGTACCCCGTACAATGAGCAGTTCTTC,CASRVIGTPYNEQFF
many,TRBJ2-4,TRBV21-1,NA,TGTGCCAGCAGTGGGGTCCAAAGTCTGGGAAACATTCAGTACTTC,CASSGVQSLGNIQYF
many,TRBJ2-1,TRBV5-1,NA,TGCGCCAGCAGCTTCATCTTGAGTATAGAGGGGCATGAGCAGTTCTTC,CASSFILSIEGHEQFF
NA,TRBJ1-1,TRBV7-2,TRBD1,TGTGCCAGCAGCCTAGTAGGGAACAGGGGAGGCACTGAAGCTTTCTTT,CASSLVGNRGGTEAFF
NA,TRBJ2-7,TRBV7-2,TRBD1,TGTGCCAGCAGCTTAGGGGCCGGGACAGGGGGCTTCGAGCAGTACTTC,CASSLGAGTGGFEQYF
many,TRBJ2-1,TRBV5-1,TRBD2,TGCGCCAGCAGCTTGGATAGCGGGAGGTACAATGAGCAGTTCTTC,CASSLDSGRYNEQFF
many,TRBJ2-1,TRBV5-1,TRBD2,TGCGCCAGCAGCGGCCTAGCGGGAGACTCCTACAATGAGCAGTTCTTC,CASSGLAGDSYNEQFF
many,TRBJ1-1,TRBV29-1,NA,TGCAGCGTTGCGCGCCAATCAGGTGGTCCCAACACTGAAGCTTTCTTT,CSVARQSGGPNTEAFF
many,TRBJ2-1,TRBV20-1,TRBD2,TGCAGTGCTAGAGGCCCCGGACTAGCGGGAGGGCCCTACAATGAGCAGTTCTTC,CSARGPGLAGGPYNEQFF
NA,TRBJ1-2,TRBV6-5,NA,TGTGCCAGCAGTTACTCTTGGGCTCGTGGCTACACCTTC,CASSYSWARGYTF
many,TRBJ2-1,TRBV5-1,NA,TGCGCCATCGACGACCCGACAGGGGAGCGGGGGAATGAGCAGTTCTTC,CAIDDPTGERGNEQFF
many,TRBJ2-1,TRBV28,NA,TGTGCCAGCAGTCCCCCACTAGCATCCTACAATGAGCAGTTCTTC,CASSPPLASYNEQFF
many,TRBJ1-4,TRBV7-8,NA,TGTGCCAGCAGCTTAGCTTGGGTCGCAACTAATGAAAAACTGTTTTTT,CASSLAWVATNEKLFF
many,TRBJ2-7,TRBV7-9,TRBD2,TGTGCCAGCAGCCCCATTTATGGCCCGGGAGGAGGGGAGCAGTACTTC,CASSPIYGPGGGEQYF
many,TRBJ2-7,TRBV6-2/TRBV6-3,TRBD2,TGTGCCAGCAGTGACTTTCCTAGCGGGAGTCTATACGAGCAGTACTTC,CASSDFPSGSLYEQYF
NA,TRBJ2-4,TRBV4-1,TRBD1,TGCGCCAGCAGCCAACCCCACCGGACAGGGCTCAAAAACATTCAGTACTTC,CASSQPHRTGLKNIQYF
many,TRBJ1-1,TRBV29-1,NA,TGCAGCGTTGAAGGCTTCCGCGGGGTAAGGAGCACTGAAGCTTTCTTT,CSVEGFRGVRSTEAFF
many,TRBJ2-1,TRBV7-3,TRBD2,TGTGCCAGCAGCTTAACCCCCGGACTAGCGGGAGTGTTATCCTACAATGAGCAGTTCTTC,CASSLTPGLAGVLSYNEQFF
many,TRBJ2-3,TRBV7-9,NA,TGTGCCAGCAGCCCGACCTCGTGGATATGGGCAGATACGCAGTATTTT,CASSPTSWIWADTQYF
many,TRBJ1-2,TRBV7-9,NA,TGTGCCAGCAGCTCCTGGAACTATGGCTACACCTTC,CASSSWNYGYTF
NA,TRBJ2-2,TRBV29-1,TRBD2,TGCAGCGGGACTAGCGGGAGTACCGGGGAGCTGTTTTTT,CSGTSGSTGELFF
many,TRBJ2-1,TRBV7-3,TRBD2,TGTGCCAGCAGCACGACTAGCGGGGGATCGGGTGAGCAGTTCTTC,CASSTTSGGSGEQFF
NA,TRBJ2-3,TRBV28,TRBD2,TGTGCCAGCAGTTTTTCACGACGAAGCGGGATCCCCACTAGCACAGATACGCAGTATTTT,CASSFSRRSGIPTSTDTQYF
many,TRBJ2-7,TRBV6-2/TRBV6-3,NA,TGTGCCAGCAGTTACGACGGGGGAAGGTCCTACGAGCAGTACTTC,CASSYDGGRSYEQYF
many,TRBJ1-2,TRBV12-3/TRBV12-4,TRBD1,TGTGCCAGCAGTCAGACAGGGGAGGACTATGGCTACACCTTC,CASSQTGEDYGYTF